This T cell receptor (beta chain) was captured in a study of human T cells and chemical hapten exposure. This clonotype was seen only a few times. TCRdb reprocessed the RACE reads with MiXCR, giving one entry per CDR3 protein. The sample lists about 54,000 distinct CDR3 sequences; around 9.5% were seen once. Specified time point: patch test 2, 6 weeks after DPC sensitization. Stated treatment: therapeutic diphenylcyclopropenone sensitization with weekly scalp DPC. CDR3 length equals 15 residues. V lost 2 bases and J 4 bases, leaving 14 bases between the germline ends. In germline, CDR1 is SGHRS, CDR2 YFSETQ.

This chain joins TRBV5-1 and TRBJ2-3; D possibly corresponds to TRBD1 (5 bases). The specimen comprised whole blood, sampled in connection with sensitization to the hapten diphenylcyclopropenone (DPC). The sequence was collected from a woman aged 45-65 years with alopecia areata. Some clones in this sample may be carry-over from other donors' samples. The CDR3 here is CASSFNGPGSDTQYF. The CDR3 nucleotides read TGCGCCAGCAGCTTCAATGGTCCAGGGTCAGATACGCAGTATTTT.